Below, one TCR beta chain is given with its context. Its specificity is not known. This sample stems from a study of cytomegalovirus exposure and HLA in healthy donors. Study-level findings and limits: Within a later analysis, the majority of CMV-associated TCR beta chains appeared HLA-restricted.

Amplification used 60 Vbeta primers and 13 Jbeta primers. The method was immunoSEQ multiplex PCR; TCRdb's version includes in-frame clones alone and lacks a portion of them. The top ten hold roughly 1.4% of the sample, which has about 180,000 clones, 70% to 85% seen once. CDR3 length: 16 residues. Germline CDR1 SGHTA, CDR2 FQGNSA. The TCR sequence derives from a man between 18 and 35 years old in good health and CMV-seronegative. The J gene is TRBJ2-5, the V gene TRBV7-2; TRBD1 agrees at 11 bases. The J call may be incorrect, as the DNA end agrees better with TRBJ2-7. Input material: PBMCs. CDR3 sequence: CASSAQGQGVSYEQYF. The CDR3 region has the DNA TGTGCCAGCAGCGCCCAGGGACAGGGGGTTTCCTACGAGCAGTACTTC.